This TCR beta chain was identified in a study of response to subunit inactivated influenza vaccine (dated by TCRdb to between 2018 and 2020). Regarding the research as a whole: Deep quantitative profiling of the T cell receptor repertoire was used in the study to follow responses to a trivalent subunit inactivated influenza vaccine.

The library was made by RT-PCR. The sequencing machine was an Illumina HiSeq 2500. TCRdb itself trimmed the public reads at Q25 with fastp, ran MiXCR and retained productive beta chains. Every distinct CDR3 protein forms one entry, paired with its most common genes and DNA. The sample table shows some 600,000 distinct CDR3 sequences, and around 15% are seen once. Approximately 7.6% of the sample is in the top ten clones. At the junction V is shortened by 5 bases and J by 7 bases; bases outside the gene matches: 14. The germline V gene specifies SGHTA as CDR1 and FQGNSA as CDR2. Taken from cysteine to phenylalanine, the CDR3 has 15 residues. Only the CDR3 DNA is retained, 45 bases long and in frame from the first base. This clonotype was recorded a few times. This receptor's antigen is unknown. Base qualities were left out, and no much larger clone turns up one base away. What the work shows at the level of the full study, not this receptor alone: According to the authors, only a limited number of new T cells may be recruited by each seasonal influenza vaccination.

This receptor was obtained from a man aged 50 to 60 who received an inactivated influenza vaccine. Donor details come from another sample of the same person, matched by shared clones. The V and J segments used are TRBV7-2 and TRBJ2-7, with TRBD2 matching 7 junction bases. This specimen consisted of PBMCs from blood, obtained 14 days before vaccination. The nucleotides read TGTGCCAGCAGCAGAAGACTAGCCTCCTTCGAGGAGCAGTACTTC. Translated, it gives CASSRRLASFEEQYF.